Listed here are 16 T cell receptor beta chains from one sample, sequenced in a study of blood T cell repertoires in COVID-19. Generated by immunoSEQ multiplex PCR, the TCRdb table keeps only in-frame clones and is missing some. The sample contains fewer than 200,000 clones, more than 75% of which appear only once. Sequencing was performed on PBMCs or T cells enriched from blood (not recorded which). These receptors came from a woman aged 45-59 years who had recovered from COVID-19.

This sequence joins TRBV7-3 and TRBJ2-3, with 8 bases identical to TRBD2. The germline V gene encodes CDR1 SGHTA and CDR2 FQGTGA. This CDR3 has 16 residues. Germline trimming cut 6 bases from V and 3 bases from J; bases unmatched to any gene: 11. In nucleotides, the CDR3 is TGTGCCAGCAGACTCGGGGTAGCGGGGTATACAGATACGCAGTATTTT. It encodes CASRLGVAGYTDTQYF.

The J gene is TRBJ2-1, the V gene TRBV2; the D gene is possibly TRBD2 (5 bases). V was shortened by 6 bases and J by 3 bases, with 9 bases between the two germline ends. The CDR3 is 13 amino acids. Germline CDR1 SNHLY, CDR2 FYNNEI. CDR3 nucleotides: TGTGCCAGCAGCCCCCGGGACTACAATGAGCAGTTCTTC. Protein product: CASSPRDYNEQFF.

V usage is TRBV19 and J usage is TRBJ2-3; the D gene is possibly TRBD1 (6 bases). The V end was cut by 7 bases, the J end by 4 bases, with 12 bases between. In germline, CDR1 is LNHDA, CDR2 SQIVND (reference sequence). The CDR3 contains 13 residues. The CDR3 sequence: CASTLAGADTQYF. CDR3 DNA sequence: TGTGCCAGTACCCTCGCAGGGGCAGATACGCAGTATTTT.

The CDR3: CASSQDSDGYTF. CDR3 DNA: TGCGCCAGCAGCCAAGACTCGGATGGCTACACCTTC. The chain combines TRBV4-1 with TRBJ1-2; D gene unclear. The CDR3 spans 12 residues. The germline gives CDR1 MGHRA, CDR2 YSYEKL. V was trimmed by 0 bases and J by 6 bases, leaving 5 bases between them.

The gene calls are TRBV5-1 and TRBJ2-3; D perhaps matches TRBD1 (6 bases). Germline V gene data show CDR1 as SGHRS and CDR2 as YFSETQ. The CDR3 contains 16 residues. Trimming shortened V by 0 bases and J by 0 bases, and 11 bases separated the two germline ends. For the CDR3, the DNA is TGCGCCAGCAGCTTGGGAGGGCAGGGGAGCACAGATACGCAGTATTTT. It encodes CASSLGGQGSTDTQYF.

This clone has a handful of counts. The chain employs TRBV19 and TRBJ2-2; D remains unclear. V shed 3 bases and J shed 11 bases, with 16 bases lying between them. Germline lookup yields CDR1 LNHDA and CDR2 SQIVND (reference sequence). The CDR3 has 14 amino acids. This CDR3 is CASSIFSGFGELFF. CDR3 sequence (DNA): TGTGCCAGTAGTATTTTTTCCGGGTTTGGAGAGCTGTTTTTT.

This clone was counted only a few times. The chain has TRBV3-1 (or the pseudogene TRBV3-2) and TRBJ2-5; 8 bases are shared with TRBD1. Germline-derived CDR1 and CDR2 are LGHDT and YNNKEL (reference sequence). The CDR3 consists of 14 residues. V dropped 1 base and J dropped 4; count of bases not matched to a gene: 2. DNA for the CDR3: TGTGCCAGCAGCCAAGCGGGGACAGGAGAGACCCAGTACTTC. The encoded protein is CASSQAGTGETQYF.

The chain couples TRBV16 to TRBJ1-2; 8 bases are shared with TRBD1. The germline V gene encodes CDR1 KGHSY and CDR2 FQNENV. This CDR3 has 12 amino acids. Trimming at V came to 0 bases and at J to 13 bases, leaving 4 bases not matched to a gene. The CDR3 sequence is CASSQSGQVSTF. The CDR3 DNA reads TGTGCCAGCAGCCAATCGGGACAGGTCTCCACCTTC.

V usage is TRBV29-1 and J usage is TRBJ1-4, with D possibly TRBD1 on 5 matching bases. V was trimmed by 7 bases and J by 0 bases, leaving 18 bases between them. The CDR3 contains 16 residues. Germline CDR1 is SQVTM and CDR2 is ANQGSEA. In nucleotides, the CDR3 is TGCAGCGGGGCGGGGGGGAGGGGCTCAACTAATGAAAAACTGTTTTTT. Translated: CSGAGGRGSTNEKLFF. The entire variable domain, with the rest obtained from reference TRBV29-1 and TRBJ1-4, is as follows: SAVISQKPSRDICQRGTSLTIQCQVDSQVTMMFWYRQQPGQSLTLIATANQGSEATYESGFVIDKFPISRPNLTFSTLTVSNMSPEDSSIYLCSGAGGRGSTNEKLFFGSGTQLSVL.

This sequence joins TRBV3-1 (or the pseudogene TRBV3-2) and TRBJ2-2; D is undetermined. The CDR3 covers 14 residues. Germline CDR1 and CDR2: LGHDT and YNNKEL (reference sequence). Trimming removed 4 bases from V and 3 bases from J, with 9 bases in between. CDR3 residues: CASSPKIYTGELFF. Written as DNA, the CDR3 is TGTGCCAGCAGCCCTAAAATTTACACCGGGGAGCTGTTTTTT.

V gene TRBV12-3 or TRBV12-4 combines with J gene TRBJ1-2; TRBD1 matches 7 bases. CDR3 length: 13 residues. V shed 6 bases, J shed 5 bases, and the junction held 6 bases outside the gene matches. CDR3 protein: CASRQGLGYGYTF. The CDR3 nucleotides read TGTGCCAGCAGACAGGGGTTGGGATATGGCTACACCTTC.

The chain's CDR3 is CATSRDDSGYTF. Written as DNA, the CDR3 is TGTGCCACCAGCAGAGATGATAGCGGCTACACCTTC. The chain links TRBV15 to TRBJ1-2; D call uncertain. V was shortened by 0 bases and J by 8 bases, with 7 bases between the two germline ends. Germline assignment: CDR1 LNHNV and CDR2 YYDKDF (reference sequence). The CDR3 is 12 amino acids.

The rearrangement joins TRBV4-1 to TRBJ1-3; D perhaps matches TRBD1 (5 bases). The CDR3 has 15 residues. In germline, CDR1 is MGHRA, CDR2 YSYEKL. V lost 4 bases to trimming and J lost 4 bases, with 14 bases between them. The CDR3 nucleotides read TGCGCCAGCAGCCCCGGGCAGGGTGGCGGAAACACCATATATTTT. Translating gives CASSPGQGGGNTIYF.

The chain recombines TRBV5-1 with TRBJ1-1; D is uncertain. The V and J ends lost 4 bases and 2 bases respectively, with 15 bases between them. Germline V CDR1 and CDR2: SGHRS, YFSETQ. The CDR3 spans 15 residues. CDR3 residues: CASSPQLGRNTEAFF. In DNA form, the CDR3 reads TGCGCCAGCAGCCCGCAGCTGGGGAGAAACACTGAAGCTTTCTTT. The variable domain in full, with the rest retrieved from reference TRBV5-1 and TRBJ1-1, is KAGVTQTPRYLIKTRGQQVTLSCSPISGHRSVSWYQQTPGQGLQFLFEYFSETQRNKGNFPGRFSGRQFSNSRSEMNVSTLELGDSALYLCASSPQLGRNTEAFFGQGTRLTVV.

V gene TRBV7-3 combines with J gene TRBJ2-3, with D tentatively TRBD2 (5 bases). CDR3 length: 14 amino acids. In germline, CDR1 is SGHTA, CDR2 FQGTGA. V was shortened by 4 bases and J by 1 base, with 9 bases between the two germline ends. CDR3 residues: CASSSEGRTDTQYF. CDR3 bases: TGTGCCAGCAGCTCAGAGGGTCGCACAGATACGCAGTATTTT.

The rearrangement links TRBV7-6 to TRBJ2-2; 10 nucleotides align to TRBD1. Looked up from germline, CDR1 is SGHVS and CDR2 is FNYEAQ. CDR3 length: 15 residues. The V and J ends lost 5 bases and 3 bases, in that order; junction bases with no gene match: 3. CDR3 sequence: CASSIGTGDTGELFF. CDR3 nucleotides: TGTGCCAGCAGCATCGGGACAGGGGACACCGGGGAGCTGTTTTTT.